The 32 T cell receptor beta chains in this list originate from one sample, sequenced in a study of T cell responses to AZD1222 COVID-19 vaccine. Only in-frame clones appear in the TCRdb table, and some are missing; sequencing was by immunoSEQ multiplex PCR. The sample has around 150,000 clones, around 90% seen once. The material sequenced was peripheral blood, taken on day 0 of AZD1222 vaccination. These receptors all come from an adult in good health.

J is TRBJ2-7 and V is TRBV9; 9 nucleotides match TRBD1. Germline CDR1 SGDLS, CDR2 YYNGEE. This CDR3 has 13 residues. Unmatched junction bases numbered 4, after V lost 3 bases and J lost 6 bases. CDR3 DNA sequence: TGTGCCAGCAGCGCACGGGACAGGGTCGAGCAGTACTTC. Protein sequence: CASSARDRVEQYF.

This CDR3 is CASSLASGRAGELFF. The CDR3 DNA follows: TGTGCCAGCAGCTTAGCTAGCGGGAGAGCCGGGGAGCTGTTTTTT. The chain couples TRBV7-9 to TRBJ2-2; 9 bases are shared with TRBD2. There are 15 residues in the CDR3. J gave up 6 bases and V 0 bases, and 2 bases lay outside the gene matches. Per the germline V gene, CDR1 is SEHNR and CDR2 is FQNEAQ (reference sequence).

The rearrangement joins TRBV5-6 to TRBJ1-1, with D possibly TRBD1 on 5 matching bases. The CDR3 is 13 residues long. V gave up 4 bases and J gave up 6 bases, with 13 bases separating them. CDR1 SGHDT and CDR2 YYEEEE come from the germline V gene. CDR3 sequence: CASSEQVYAEAFF. In nucleotides, the CDR3 is TGTGCCAGCAGCGAACAGGTATACGCTGAAGCTTTCTTT.

This clone was detected only once. The V and J genes are TRBV5-6 and TRBJ1-3; possible D gene TRBD1, 5 bases. Germline V gene sequence: CDR1 SGHDT, CDR2 YYEEEE. The V end lost 4 bases, the J end lost 6 bases, and 14 bases lay between the germline ends. The CDR3 has 14 residues. The CDR3 reads CASSTDGGENTIYF. The CDR3 nucleotides are TGTGCCAGCAGCACTGACGGGGGGGAAAACACCATATATTTT.

The CDR3 loop is CASSFQKNVDVDRAMTNTEAFF. In DNA, the CDR3 is TGTGCCAGCAGCTTCCAAAAAAACGTAGATGTAGACAGAGCCATGACGAACACTGAAGCTTTCTTT. The chain has TRBV7-8 and TRBJ1-1; possibly TRBD1 for D (5 bases). In germline, CDR1 is SGHVS, CDR2 FQNEAQ. This CDR3 has 22 amino acids. Trimming cost V 3 bases and J 1 base, with 33 bases left between them.

This clone has a handful of counts. The chain couples TRBV5-1 to TRBJ2-1, with D maybe TRBD2 (6 bases). V gave up 0 bases and J gave up 6 bases, with 16 bases separating them. Germline CDR1 SGHRS, CDR2 YFSETQ. This CDR3 region has 16 residues. The DNA for the CDR3 is TGCGCCAGCAGCTTGGGTGGGGCTAGCGTGGCCAATGAGCAGTTCTTC. Translated, it gives CASSLGGASVANEQFF.

This rearrangement joins TRBV2 to TRBJ1-1, with TRBD1 identical over 10 bases. The CDR3 totals 15 residues. The junction had 6 bases not matched to a gene; V was cut back by 8 bases and J by 0 bases. CDR1 and CDR2 from the germline V gene are SNHLY and FYNNEI. CDR3 nucleotides: TGTGCCAGCCGGGACAGGGGTTTTTTGAACACTGAAGCTTTCTTT. This codes for CASRDRGFLNTEAFF.

The V call is TRBV28, the J call TRBJ1-5; no clear D. Trimming left V 4 bases short and J 10 bases short, with 8 bases between. The V gene's germline CDR1 is MDHEN and CDR2 SYDVKM. The CDR3 is 11 residues long. The chain's CDR3 is CASSYSGPQHF. DNA for the CDR3: TGTGCCAGCAGTTACTCGGGACCCCAGCATTTT. The whole variable domain, filled in from reference TRBV28 and TRBJ1-5, reads DVKVTQSSRYLVKRTGEKVFLECVQDMDHENMFWYRQDPGLGLRLIYFSYDVKMKEKGDIPEGYSVSREKKERFSLILESASTNQTSMYLCASSYSGPQHFGDGTRLSIL.

This clone was seen a handful of times. The rearrangement uses TRBV25-1 and TRBJ1-1; 7 nucleotides line up with TRBD1. J gave up 4 bases and V 7 bases, and 9 bases lay outside the gene matches. CDR3 length: 14 residues. Germline V CDR1 and CDR2: MGHDK, SYGVNS. The CDR3 reads CASTPGGRSTEAFF. In DNA, the CDR3 is TGTGCCAGCACACCAGGGGGTCGTTCCACTGAAGCTTTCTTT. Full variable domain (rest looked up from reference TRBV25-1 and TRBJ1-1): EADIYQTPRYLVIGTGKKITLECSQTMGHDKMYWYQQDPGMELHLIHYSYGVNSTEKGDLSSESTVSRIRTEHFPLTLESARPSHTSQYLCASTPGGRSTEAFFGQGTRLTVV.

This clone appeared a single time. This chain joins TRBV6-4 and TRBJ1-5; D remains ambiguous. The CDR3 sequence is 15 residues long. V lost 4 bases to trimming and J lost 6 bases, with 16 bases between them. CDR1 MRHNA and CDR2 SNTAGT come from the germline V gene. CDR3 region: CASSGTATEGQPQHF. As DNA, the CDR3 is TGTGCCAGCAGTGGGACGGCGACGGAGGGTCAGCCCCAGCATTTT.

The V and J genes are TRBV5-1 and TRBJ1-4; no definite D call. The germline V gene encodes CDR1 SGHRS and CDR2 YFSETQ. This CDR3 has 15 amino acids. Trimming pared 4 bases from V and 4 bases from J, leaving 14 bases between. The CDR3 nucleotides read TGCGCCAGCAGCCGGGAACGGGGTTTTAATGAAAAACTGTTTTTT. It specifies CASSRERGFNEKLFF.

This sequence joins TRBV28 and TRBJ2-1, with 8 bases fitting TRBD1. The CDR3 spans 15 residues. Germline CDR1 MDHEN, CDR2 SYDVKM. Trimming removed 3 bases from V and 6 bases from J; junction bases left unmatched: 7. The CDR3 sequence is CASSLIRTGRNEQFF. The CDR3 DNA is TGTGCCAGCAGTTTGATCCGGACAGGGCGCAATGAGCAGTTCTTC.

The rearrangement links TRBV24-1 to TRBJ2-2, with D uncertain. The germline V gene encodes CDR1 KGHDR and CDR2 SFDVKD. The CDR3 is made up of 13 amino acids. V was clipped by 12 bases and J by 1 base, with 11 bases between them. CDR3 DNA sequence: TGTGCCTCGGCCTGGCGGAACACCGGGGAGCTGTTTTTT. Translation gives CASAWRNTGELFF.

The rearrangement links TRBV18 to TRBJ1-5; 7 bases fit TRBD1. CDR1 and CDR2 from the germline V gene are KGHSH and LQKENI. V lost 4 bases to trimming and J lost 3 bases; unmatched junction nucleotides: 6. The CDR3 spans 15 residues. CDR3 sequence reads: CASSQAGTDNQPQHF. DNA for the CDR3: TGTGCCAGCTCACAAGCGGGGACAGACAATCAGCCCCAGCATTTT.

This rearrangement joins TRBV28 to TRBJ2-4, with no clear D. From germline, CDR1 is MDHEN and CDR2 SYDVKM. V gave up 7 bases and J gave up 0 bases, with 10 bases separating them. The CDR3 is made up of 14 amino acids. CDR3 bases: TGTGCCAGCATGGCATCTCTAGCCAAAAACATTCAGTACTTC. This gives the protein CASMASLAKNIQYF.

The chain joins TRBV18 to TRBJ2-1; possibly TRBD2 for D (5 bases). CDR3 length: 19 residues. Germline V gives CDR1 KGHSH, CDR2 LQKENI. V was shortened by 5 bases and J by 1 base, with 24 bases between the two germline ends. The CDR3 is CASSALGSGLGLSYNEQFF. CDR3 nucleotide sequence: TGTGCCAGCTCAGCGTTGGGGAGTGGTCTGGGGTTATCCTACAATGAGCAGTTCTTC.

The CDR3 loop reads CAISDSTGTGESPLHF. The CDR3 DNA sequence: TGTGCCATCAGTGACTCCACCGGGACAGGGGAGTCACCCCTCCACTTT. The chain has TRBV10-3 and TRBJ1-6; 10 positions match TRBD1. V dropped 3 bases and J dropped 10; count of bases not matched to a gene: 9. The CDR3 consists of 16 residues. Germline V gene sequence: CDR1 ENHRY, CDR2 SYGVKD.

This clone appeared once. The V gene is TRBV6-5, the J gene TRBJ1-1; 8 positions agree with TRBD1. V gave up 5 bases and J gave up 1 base; unmatched junction bases: 3. Germline loops: CDR1 MNHEY, CDR2 SVGAGI. The CDR3 is made up of 14 amino acids. CDR3 in amino acids: CASSTDRGNTEAFF. The CDR3 DNA sequence: TGTGCCAGCAGTACAGACAGGGGGAACACTGAAGCTTTCTTT.

The chain's CDR3 is CASSRDLTNYGYTF. Written as DNA, the CDR3 is TGTGCCAGCAGCAGAGACCTCACTAACTATGGCTACACCTTC. The J gene is TRBJ1-2, the V gene TRBV27, with D uncertain. CDR1 and CDR2 (germline): MNHEY, SMNVEV (reference sequence). The CDR3 loop spans 14 amino acids. V was clipped by 6 bases and J by 0 bases, with 11 bases between them.

V gene TRBV7-9 combines with J gene TRBJ1-2, with 9 bases aligning to TRBD1. Per the germline V gene, CDR1 is SEHNR and CDR2 is FQNEAQ (reference sequence). The trim removed 4 bases at V and 6 bases at J, leaving 3 bases unmatched. The CDR3 has 13 residues. The CDR3 loop reads CASSSRDRDGYTF. CDR3 bases: TGTGCCAGCAGCTCCCGGGACAGGGATGGCTACACCTTC.

This clone was observed a single time. The chain links TRBV25-1 to TRBJ1-6; D gene uncertain. Germline V gives CDR1 MGHDK, CDR2 SYGVNS. The CDR3 has 15 amino acids. V lost 1 base, J lost 7 bases, and 11 bases lay in between. The CDR3 DNA sequence: TGTGCCAGCAGTGAATCTACCTCCCTGAATTCACCCCTCCACTTT. Its translation: CASSESTSLNSPLHF. The full variable domain, with the rest looked up from reference TRBV25-1 and TRBJ1-6, is EADIYQTPRYLVIGTGKKITLECSQTMGHDKMYWYQQDPGMELHLIHYSYGVNSTEKGDLSSESTVSRIRTEHFPLTLESARPSHTSQYLCASSESTSLNSPLHFGNGTRLTVT.

J is TRBJ1-5 and V is TRBV4-1; D is unclear. This CDR3 is 15 amino acids long. Germline values: CDR1 MGHRA, CDR2 YSYEKL. Trimming stripped 1 base from V and 11 bases from J, with 18 bases between. DNA for the CDR3: TGCGCCAGCAGCCAAGGTCTGCAGCGGGTTGAGGCCCAGCATTTT. Translated, it gives CASSQGLQRVEAQHF.

V usage is TRBV10-3 and J usage is TRBJ2-2, with 7 bases identical to TRBD1. Per germline, CDR1 ENHRY and CDR2 SYGVKD. The CDR3 has 13 amino acids. Losses at the gene ends were 9 bases for V and 7 bases for J; bases not matched to a gene: 8. In DNA, the CDR3 is TGTGCCATACGACAGGGATTGAACGGGGAGCTGTTTTTT. Amino acids: CAIRQGLNGELFF.

The chain couples TRBV6-5 to TRBJ1-3, with TRBD1 matching 9 bases. After removal of 6 bases from V and 2 bases from J, the junction contained 5 bases not matched to a gene. The CDR3 runs to 15 residues. In germline, CDR1 is MNHEY, CDR2 SVGAGI. The CDR3 loop reads CASSPGQGAGNTIYF. The CDR3 DNA follows: TGTGCCAGCAGCCCGGGACAGGGAGCTGGAAACACCATATATTTT.

The V and J genes are TRBV7-8 and TRBJ1-1; maybe TRBD1 (5 bases). Looked up from germline, CDR1 is SGHVS and CDR2 is FQNEAQ. The CDR3 extends over 16 amino acids. Trimming removed 5 bases from V and 2 bases from J, with 18 bases in between. CDR3 region: CASSASFGTLNTEAFF. As DNA, the CDR3 is TGTGCCAGCAGCGCTTCTTTCGGGACTCTCAACACTGAAGCTTTCTTT.

The rearrangement joins TRBV4-1 to TRBJ2-7, with D perhaps assigned TRBD1 or TRBD2 (6 bases each). In germline, CDR1 is MGHRA, CDR2 YSYEKL. The CDR3 runs to 16 residues. Trimming cost V 0 bases and J 1 base, with 13 bases left between them. The CDR3 is CASSQEPPGASYEQYF. The CDR3 DNA reads TGCGCCAGCAGCCAAGAGCCGCCGGGGGCATCCTACGAGCAGTACTTC.

The chain employs TRBV20-1 and TRBJ2-5, with 9 bases that match TRBD2. Germline V gene lookup returns CDR1 DFQATT and CDR2 SNEGSKA (reference sequence). The CDR3 contains 13 residues. V was pared by 3 bases and J by 4 bases, with 3 bases of the junction left unmatched. The CDR3 bases are TGCAGTGCTAGTATACTAGCGGGAGAGACCCAGTACTTC. Translated: CSASILAGETQYF.

The rearrangement links TRBV10-2 to TRBJ1-1; D call uncertain. The CDR3 has 15 residues. Between the trimmed V and J ends, which lost 4 bases and 0 bases, there was a span of 12 bases. The V gene's germline CDR1 is WSHSY and CDR2 SAAADI. The CDR3 spells CASSVVDLVNTEAFF. The CDR3 nucleotides read TGCGCCAGCAGTGTCGTGGATCTGGTGAACACTGAAGCTTTCTTT.

The chain links TRBV7-2 to TRBJ2-3, with 8 nucleotides matching TRBD2. Germline V CDR1 and CDR2: SGHTA, FQGNSA. Germline trimming cut 1 base from V and 4 bases from J; bases unmatched to any gene: 4. The CDR3 consists of 15 residues. This CDR3 reads CASSLDREGPDTQYF. DNA for the CDR3: TGTGCCAGCAGCTTAGACCGGGAGGGCCCAGATACGCAGTATTTT.

This sequence joins TRBV6-6 and TRBJ1-2; D uncertain. Trimming took off 6 bases at V and 8 bases at J, with 16 bases between the two ends. In germline, CDR1 is MNHNY, CDR2 SVGAGI (reference sequence). The CDR3 extends over 13 amino acids. CDR3 nucleotides: TGTGCCAGCAGGAGAGACGAGGTTGTGGGCTACACCTTC. It yields the protein CASRRDEVVGYTF.

This clone was picked up one time. V and J are TRBV4-3 and TRBJ1-2; no reliable D call. The CDR3 has 14 amino acids. Germline assignment: CDR1 LGHNA and CDR2 YSLEER. V gave up 0 bases and J gave up 8 bases, with 13 bases separating them. The CDR3 DNA reads as TGCGCCAGCAGCCAAGATGAACGGGTTGGCGGCTACACCTTC. It yields the protein CASSQDERVGGYTF.

The gene calls are TRBV30 and TRBJ1-5, with a possible D match to TRBD1 (5 bases). Germline values: CDR1 GTSNPN, CDR2 SVGIG (reference sequence). V lost 1 base and J lost 3, with 13 bases in between. The CDR3 is 15 amino acids. CDR3 in DNA: TGTGCCTGGAGTGATGGCAGGGCGTACAATCAGCCCCAGCATTTT. Its protein product is CAWSDGRAYNQPQHF.